This passage covers 22 T cell receptor beta chains from one sample sequenced in a study of T cell repertoires in cytomegalovirus infection. TCRdb analysed the reads with MiXCR anew, one entry per CDR3 protein. The profile shows hundreds of thousands of distinct CDR3 sequences, around 32% of them singletons. No antigen is known for these receptors. The specimen was cultured PBMCs, collected from culture after CMV antigen stimulation. The receptor set was obtained from a human donor in good health (CMV status not recorded). Some clones in this sample may be carry-over from other donors' samples.

This chain links TRBV6-1 with TRBJ1-6; 9 positions agree with TRBD1. CDR3 size: 15 residues. The V gene's germline CDR1 is MNHNS and CDR2 SASEGT. The J segment lost 9 bases and the V segment lost 4 bases, leaving 7 bases of the junction unmatched. CDR3 loop: CASSGTQGAGSPLHF. Written as DNA, the CDR3 is TGTGCCAGCAGTGGAACACAGGGGGCAGGTTCACCCCTCCACTTT.

In its sample, this clonotype was seen a few times. This chain uses TRBV6-5 with TRBJ1-2; D is unresolved. This CDR3 is built from 13 residues. V was shortened by 0 bases and J by 6 bases, with 8 bases between the two germline ends. CDR1 MNHEY and CDR2 SVGAGI come from the germline V gene. CDR3 DNA sequence: TGTGCCAGCAGTTACTCGAGAGGGAATGGCTACACCTTC. It encodes CASSYSRGNGYTF.

Comments on this clonotype: The CDR3 does not close with the conserved phenylalanine or tryptophan, likely indicating a read error. Because the CDR3's place on the DNA is in doubt, the DNA is left out and the CDR3 is given as listed by TCRdb. The V call is TRBV7-6, the J call TRBJ2-5; no DNA check was done on the table's D call, TRBD2. Termini included, the CDR3 measures 12 amino acids. Looked up from germline, CDR1 is SGHVS and CDR2 is FNYEAQ. Here the CDR3 reads CASSLNQRENRY.

This chain links TRBV18 with TRBJ1-5; possible D gene TRBD1, 5 bases. Germline CDR1 KGHSH, CDR2 LQKENI. Trimming took off 2 bases at V and 4 bases at J, with 12 bases between the two ends. CDR3 size: 15 residues. CDR3 nucleotides: TGTGCCAGCTCACCAGGGCTGGGACCTAATCAGCCCCAGCATTTT. It specifies CASSPGLGPNQPQHF.

A few counts support this clonotype. V usage is TRBV7-9 and J usage is TRBJ2-3, with D possibly being TRBD1 or TRBD2 (5 bases each). Germline CDR1 reads SEHNR; CDR2 reads FQNEAQ (reference sequence). V was trimmed by 7 bases and J by 2 bases, leaving 16 bases between them. The CDR3 covers 15 residues. CDR3 coding DNA: TGTGCCAGCAACAATCGGGGCAGGACCACAGATACGCAGTATTTT. It encodes CASNNRGRTTDTQYF.

A few counts support this clonotype. CDR3 protein: CASSPTEGSTDTQYF. The CDR3, as DNA: TGTGCCAGCAGCCCGACAGAGGGGAGCACAGATACGCAGTATTTT. This sequence joins TRBV6-2 or TRBV6-3 and TRBJ2-3; the D call may be TRBD1 or TRBD2 (5 bases each). Germline V gene data show CDR1 as MNHEY and CDR2 as SVGEGT. There are 15 residues in the CDR3. The ends were cut back, 6 bases at V and 0 bases at J, with 13 bases in the middle.

The sample holds many counts of this clonotype. V is TRBV7-2 and J is TRBJ2-2; 9 nucleotides match TRBD2. Germline-derived CDR1 and CDR2 are SGHTA and FQGNSA. CDR3 length: 15 residues. V dropped 5 bases and J dropped 5; count of bases not matched to a gene: 6. CDR3 DNA: TGTGCCAGCAGCCCCGGACTAGCGTCAACCGGGGAGCTGTTTTTT. It encodes CASSPGLASTGELFF.

This clonotype has a count of ten or more. The chain recombines TRBV5-1 with TRBJ2-3, with TRBD1 as a possible D gene (6 bases). V was trimmed by 3 bases and J by 4 bases, leaving 18 bases between them. The germline V gene has CDR1 SGHRS and CDR2 YFSETQ. The CDR3 sequence is 16 residues long. CDR3 nucleotides: TGCGCCAGCAGCTCAAGCAGGGACACCATTCCAGATACGCAGTATTTT. Translation: CASSSSRDTIPDTQYF.

In its sample, this clonotype was seen a few times. This chain joins TRBV18 and TRBJ1-4, with D hard to call. This CDR3 is 15 amino acids long. Germline V CDR1 and CDR2: KGHSH, LQKENI. Between the trimmed V and J ends, which lost 0 bases and 0 bases, there was a span of 5 bases. CDR3 in amino acids: CASSPPAPTNEKLFF. CDR3 in DNA: TGTGCCAGCTCACCACCGGCACCAACTAATGAAAAACTGTTTTTT.

The chain is built from TRBV20-1 and TRBJ2-7; 8 bases are a match to TRBD2. The germline gives CDR1 DFQATT, CDR2 SNEGSKA (reference sequence). The CDR3 has 13 amino acids. V lost 1 base, J lost 6 bases, and 5 bases stayed unmatched. For the CDR3, the DNA is TGCAGTGCTAGAGGAACGGGACTAGGCGAGCAGTACTTC. Protein: CSARGTGLGEQYF.

The table lists this clonotype with a few counts. This rearrangement joins TRBV7-8 to TRBJ1-3; 8 bases align to TRBD1. Looked up from germline, CDR1 is SGHVS and CDR2 is FQNEAQ. The CDR3 spans 15 residues. V gave up 5 bases and J gave up 2 bases; unmatched junction bases: 5. CDR3: CASSPDRVPGNTIYF. DNA of the CDR3: TGTGCCAGCAGCCCGGACAGGGTGCCTGGAAACACCATATATTTT.

This clonotype was seen a few times. The chain recombines TRBV7-8 with TRBJ2-4, with TRBD1 matching 7 bases. There are 13 residues in the CDR3. The V gene end was trimmed by 1 base and the J gene end by 10 bases; junction bases not matched to a gene: 4. CDR1 is SGHVS and CDR2 is FQNEAQ in the germline V gene. As DNA, the CDR3 is TGTGCCAGCAGCTTAGGACAGGGCCATATTCAGTACTTC. As protein: CASSLGQGHIQYF.

The chain is built from TRBV6-1 and TRBJ1-3; maybe TRBD1 (5 bases). The germline V gene encodes CDR1 MNHNS and CDR2 SASEGT. There are 14 residues in the CDR3. Trimming removed 4 bases from V and 2 bases from J, with 9 bases in between. The CDR3 here is CASSAGGTGNTIYF. CDR3 sequence (DNA): TGTGCCAGCAGTGCGGGGGGTACTGGAAACACCATATATTTT.

This clonotype was seen only a few times. The chain employs TRBV12-3 or TRBV12-4 and TRBJ2-3; unclear D gene. Trimming removed 1 base at V and 9 bases at J, with 14 bases between. The CDR3 totals 14 residues. CDR3 region: CASSLESFSTTQYF. DNA of the CDR3: TGTGCCAGCAGTTTAGAGTCCTTTTCAACGACGCAGTATTTT.

This clonotype showed up just a few times. The V and J genes are TRBV6-1 and TRBJ2-5; 9 nucleotides line up with TRBD2. CDR1 and CDR2 from the germline V gene are MNHNS and SASEGT. This CDR3 spans 14 amino acids. V was clipped by 7 bases and J by 2 bases; unmatched bases: 5. In nucleotides, the CDR3 is TGTGCCAGCATTGAGCGGGGGGCACAAGAGACCCAGTACTTC. Translated, it gives CASIERGAQETQYF.

The V call is TRBV19, the J call TRBJ2-3; 11 bases align to TRBD1. Germline CDR1 and CDR2: LNHDA and SQIVND (reference sequence). CDR3 length: 16 amino acids. V was clipped by 5 bases and J by 3 bases; unmatched bases: 7. The CDR3 DNA is TGTGCCAGTAGTCCTCCCGGGACAGGGGGTACAGATACGCAGTATTTT. Amino acids: CASSPPGTGGTDTQYF. The variable domain in full, completed from reference TRBV19 and TRBJ2-3, reads DGGITQSPKYLFRKEGQNVTLSCEQNLNHDAMYWYRQDPGQGLRLIYYSQIVNDFQKGDIAEGYSVSREKKESFPLTVTSAQKNPTAFYLCASSPPGTGGTDTQYFGPGTRLTVL.

This chain connects TRBV19 to TRBJ2-3; the match to TRBD2 covers 8 bases. The CDR3 loop spans 17 amino acids. J was trimmed by 4 bases and V by 0 bases; bases with no gene match: 9. Per germline, CDR1 LNHDA and CDR2 SQIVND (reference sequence). CDR3 nucleotide sequence: TGTGCCAGTAGTATAGATCTAGTAGCGGGGACCTCAGATACGCAGTATTTT. It translates to CASSIDLVAGTSDTQYF.

This sequence joins TRBV6-1 and TRBJ2-3; either TRBD1 or TRBD2 may supply D (5 bases each). The V end lost 7 bases, the J end lost 2 bases, and 16 bases lay between the germline ends. Per the germline V gene, CDR1 is MNHNS and CDR2 is SASEGT. The CDR3 is made up of 15 amino acids. CDR3 protein: CASKGSLIFTDTQYF. The CDR3 DNA follows: TGTGCCAGCAAGGGGAGCTTAATATTCACAGATACGCAGTATTTT.

The DNA for the CDR3 is TGCAGTGCTATCAGGGAGGTTTCACCCCTCCACTTT. Amino acids: CSAIREVSPLHF. The V and J genes are TRBV20-1 and TRBJ1-6; D might be TRBD1 (5 bases). Trimming took off 4 bases at V and 9 bases at J, with 10 bases between the two ends. The CDR3 contains 12 residues. Per germline, CDR1 DFQATT and CDR2 SNEGSKA (reference sequence).

The V gene is TRBV6-5, the J gene TRBJ1-1, with D perhaps matching TRBD1 (5 bases). Germline lookup yields CDR1 MNHEY and CDR2 SVGAGI. The CDR3 loop spans 13 amino acids. V was trimmed by 2 bases and J by 4 bases, leaving 8 bases between them. This chain's CDR3 is CASSYHRTTEAFF. The CDR3 DNA sequence: TGTGCCAGCAGTTACCACAGGACCACTGAAGCTTTCTTT.

This clonotype appeared a few times. V gene TRBV7-7 combines with J gene TRBJ2-1; either TRBD1 or TRBD2 may supply D (7 bases each). Germline values: CDR1 SSHAT, CDR2 FNYEAQ (reference sequence). The CDR3 spans 17 residues. V lost 4 bases, J lost 8 bases, and 24 bases lay in between. CDR3 protein: CASSWRGGGAGLDEQFF. CDR3 coding DNA: TGTGCCAGCAGCTGGAGGGGAGGGGGCGCAGGCCTCGATGAGCAGTTCTTC.

This clonotype was seen many times. The V and J genes are TRBV7-2 and TRBJ2-3, with D maybe TRBD1 (6 bases). V lost 3 bases and J lost 0, with 13 bases in between. This CDR3 is built from 16 residues. CDR1 SGHTA and CDR2 FQGNSA come from the germline V gene. CDR3 residues: CASSFWGQGSTDTQYF. The CDR3, as DNA: TGTGCCAGCAGCTTCTGGGGGCAGGGAAGCACAGATACGCAGTATTTT.